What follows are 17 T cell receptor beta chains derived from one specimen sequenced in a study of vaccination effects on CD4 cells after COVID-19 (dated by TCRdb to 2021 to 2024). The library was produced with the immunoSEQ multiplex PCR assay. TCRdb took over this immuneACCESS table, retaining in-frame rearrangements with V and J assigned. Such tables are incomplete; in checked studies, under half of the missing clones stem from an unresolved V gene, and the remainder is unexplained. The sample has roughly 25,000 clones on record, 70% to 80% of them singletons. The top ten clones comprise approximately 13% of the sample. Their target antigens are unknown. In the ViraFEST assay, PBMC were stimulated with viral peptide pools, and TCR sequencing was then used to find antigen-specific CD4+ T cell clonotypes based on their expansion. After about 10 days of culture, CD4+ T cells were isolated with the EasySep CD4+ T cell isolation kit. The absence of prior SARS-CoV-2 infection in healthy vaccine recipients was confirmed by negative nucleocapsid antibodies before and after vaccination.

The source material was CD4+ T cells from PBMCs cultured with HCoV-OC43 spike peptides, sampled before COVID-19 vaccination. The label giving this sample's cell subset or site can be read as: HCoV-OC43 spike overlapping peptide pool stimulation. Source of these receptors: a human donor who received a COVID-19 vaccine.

CDR3 in amino acids: CASRHDGVNEQFF. The CDR3 DNA reads as TGTGCCAGCAGACACGATGGGGTCAATGAGCAGTTCTTC. The genes are TRBV2 and TRBJ2-1, with D uncertain. V shed 6 bases and J shed 6 bases, with 12 bases lying between them. The germline V gene encodes CDR1 SNHLY and CDR2 FYNNEI. This CDR3 is built from 13 residues. Supplemented by reference TRBV2 and TRBJ2-1, the full variable domain reads EPEVTQTPSHQVTQMGQEVILRCVPISNHLYFYWYRQILGQKVEFLVSFYNNEISEKSEIFDDQFSVERPDGSNFTLKIRSTKLEDSAMYFCASRHDGVNEQFFGPGTRLTVL.

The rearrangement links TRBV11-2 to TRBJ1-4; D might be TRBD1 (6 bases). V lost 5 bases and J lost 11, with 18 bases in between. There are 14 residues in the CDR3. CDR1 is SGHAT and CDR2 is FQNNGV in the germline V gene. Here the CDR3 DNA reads TGTGCCAGCAGCCCTCCGGGGGGCTTCGGGAAACTGTTTTTT. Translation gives CASSPPGGFGKLFF.

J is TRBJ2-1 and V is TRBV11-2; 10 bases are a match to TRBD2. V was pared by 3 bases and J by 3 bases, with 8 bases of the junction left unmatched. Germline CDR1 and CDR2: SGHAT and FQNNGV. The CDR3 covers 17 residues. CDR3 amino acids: CASSFLSSGGLYNEQFF. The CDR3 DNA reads TGTGCCAGCAGCTTCCTCAGTAGCGGGGGGCTCTACAATGAGCAGTTCTTC.

CDR3 sequence: CASATGGLNEQYF. Here the CDR3 DNA reads TGTGCCAGCGCGACAGGGGGCTTGAACGAGCAGTACTTC. This chain links TRBV6-5 with TRBJ2-7, with TRBD1 identical over 10 bases. The CDR3 consists of 13 residues. V gave up 8 bases and J gave up 5 bases; unmatched junction bases: 6. Germline CDR1 reads MNHEY; CDR2 reads SVGAGI.

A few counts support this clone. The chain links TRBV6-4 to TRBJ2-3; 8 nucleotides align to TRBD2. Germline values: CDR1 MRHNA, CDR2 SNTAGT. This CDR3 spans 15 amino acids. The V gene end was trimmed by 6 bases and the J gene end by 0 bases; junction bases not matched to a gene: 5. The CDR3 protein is CASSQIAGSTDTQYF. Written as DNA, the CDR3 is TGTGCCAGCAGCCAAATAGCGGGAAGCACAGATACGCAGTATTTT.

CDR3: CASSRSGLRGLSSTDTQYF. CDR3 sequence (DNA): TGCGCCAGCAGCCGCTCAGGGTTGAGGGGGCTCAGTAGCACAGATACGCAGTATTTT. This chain connects TRBV5-1 to TRBJ2-3, with 7 bases that match TRBD1. CDR3 length: 19 amino acids. Trimming cost V 4 bases and J 0 bases; bases outside gene matches: 17. Germline V gene data show CDR1 as SGHRS and CDR2 as YFSETQ.

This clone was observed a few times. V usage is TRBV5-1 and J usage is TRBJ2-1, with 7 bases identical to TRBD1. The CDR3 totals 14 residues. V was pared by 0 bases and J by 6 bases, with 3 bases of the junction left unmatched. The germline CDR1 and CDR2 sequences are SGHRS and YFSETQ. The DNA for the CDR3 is TGCGCCAGCAGCTTGGAAGGGGACAGCAATGAGCAGTTCTTC. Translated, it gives CASSLEGDSNEQFF.

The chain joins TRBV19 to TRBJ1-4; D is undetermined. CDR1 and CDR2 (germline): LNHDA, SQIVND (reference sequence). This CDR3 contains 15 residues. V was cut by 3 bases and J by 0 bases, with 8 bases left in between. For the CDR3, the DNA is TGTGCCAGTAGTATTCGGAGTGCAACTAATGAAAAACTGTTTTTT. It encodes CASSIRSATNEKLFF.

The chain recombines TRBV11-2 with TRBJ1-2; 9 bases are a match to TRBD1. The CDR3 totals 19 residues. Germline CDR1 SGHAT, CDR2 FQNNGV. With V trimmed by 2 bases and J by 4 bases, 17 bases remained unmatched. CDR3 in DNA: TGTGCCAGCAGCTTATTAGGCGGGGGACAGGGACGGGGGATCTATGGCTACACCTTC. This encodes CASSLLGGGQGRGIYGYTF. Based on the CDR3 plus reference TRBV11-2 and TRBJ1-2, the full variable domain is EAGVAQSPRYKIIEKRQSVAFWCNPISGHATLYWYQQILGQGPKLLIQFQNNGVVDDSQLPKDRFSAERLKGVDSTLKIQPAKLEDSAVYLCASSLLGGGQGRGIYGYTFGSGTRLTVV.

The CDR3: CSVRQGNTEAFF. Written as DNA, the CDR3 is TGCAGCGTCAGACAGGGTAACACTGAAGCTTTCTTT. V usage is TRBV29-1 and J usage is TRBJ1-1; TRBD1 matches 7 bases. The V and J ends lost 6 bases and 2 bases, in that order; junction bases with no gene match: 3. The length of the CDR3 is 12 residues. The germline CDR1 and CDR2 sequences are SQVTM and ANQGSEA.

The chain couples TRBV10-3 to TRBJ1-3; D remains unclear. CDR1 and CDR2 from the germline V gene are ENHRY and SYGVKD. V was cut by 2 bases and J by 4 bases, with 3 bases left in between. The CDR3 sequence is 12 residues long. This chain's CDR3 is CAISERGNTIYF. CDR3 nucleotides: TGTGCCATCAGTGAGCGGGGAAACACCATATATTTT.

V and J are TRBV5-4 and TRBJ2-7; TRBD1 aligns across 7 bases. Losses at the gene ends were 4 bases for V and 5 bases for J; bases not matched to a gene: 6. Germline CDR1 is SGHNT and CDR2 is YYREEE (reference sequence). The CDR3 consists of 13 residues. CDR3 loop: CASSHSDRDEQYF. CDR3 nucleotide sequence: TGTGCCAGCAGCCACTCAGACAGGGACGAGCAGTACTTC.

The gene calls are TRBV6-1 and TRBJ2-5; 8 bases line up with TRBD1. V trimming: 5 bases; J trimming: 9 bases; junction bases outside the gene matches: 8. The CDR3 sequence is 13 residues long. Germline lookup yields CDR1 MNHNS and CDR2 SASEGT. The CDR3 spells CASSSGQGLSQYF. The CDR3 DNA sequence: TGTGCCAGCAGTTCAGGACAGGGCCTTTCCCAGTACTTC.

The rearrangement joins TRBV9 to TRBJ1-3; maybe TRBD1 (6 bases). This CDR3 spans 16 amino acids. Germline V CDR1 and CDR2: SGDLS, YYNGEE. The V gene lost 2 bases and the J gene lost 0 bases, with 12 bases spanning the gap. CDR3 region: CASSVRDTSSGNTIYF. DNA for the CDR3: TGTGCCAGCAGCGTCCGGGACACGAGCTCTGGAAACACCATATATTTT.

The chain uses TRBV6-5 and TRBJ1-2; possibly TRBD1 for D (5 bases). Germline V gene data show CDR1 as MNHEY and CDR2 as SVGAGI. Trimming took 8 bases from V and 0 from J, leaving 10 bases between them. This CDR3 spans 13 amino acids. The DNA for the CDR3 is TGTGCCAGCCCCGGGACGGCTAACTATGGCTACACCTTC. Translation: CASPGTANYGYTF.

The CDR3 loop reads CASSLGSSGVSEQFF. DNA for the CDR3: TGTGCCAGCAGCTTAGGGTCTAGCGGGGTCAGTGAGCAGTTCTTC. The chain joins TRBV7-8 to TRBJ2-1, with 9 positions matching TRBD2. The CDR3 has 15 amino acids. CDR1 is SGHVS, CDR2 FQNEAQ, per germline. Germline trimming cut 1 base from V and 9 bases from J; bases unmatched to any gene: 7.

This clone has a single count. The CDR3, as DNA: TGTGCTAGTGGTTTGGTTACCCGGTCAGATACGCAGTATTTT. It encodes CASGLVTRSDTQYF. The chain links TRBV12-5 to TRBJ2-3, with unresolved D. The V end was cut by 0 bases, the J end by 4 bases, with 8 bases between. The CDR3 is 14 amino acids. Looked up from germline, CDR1 is LGHNT and CDR2 is FRNRAP. Together with reference TRBV12-5 and TRBJ2-3, the CDR3 gives the full variable domain: DARVTQTPRHKVTEMGQEVTMRCQPILGHNTVFWYRQTMMQGLELLAYFRNRAPLDDSGMPKDRFSAEMPDATLATLKIQPSEPRDSAVYFCASGLVTRSDTQYFGPGTRLTVL.